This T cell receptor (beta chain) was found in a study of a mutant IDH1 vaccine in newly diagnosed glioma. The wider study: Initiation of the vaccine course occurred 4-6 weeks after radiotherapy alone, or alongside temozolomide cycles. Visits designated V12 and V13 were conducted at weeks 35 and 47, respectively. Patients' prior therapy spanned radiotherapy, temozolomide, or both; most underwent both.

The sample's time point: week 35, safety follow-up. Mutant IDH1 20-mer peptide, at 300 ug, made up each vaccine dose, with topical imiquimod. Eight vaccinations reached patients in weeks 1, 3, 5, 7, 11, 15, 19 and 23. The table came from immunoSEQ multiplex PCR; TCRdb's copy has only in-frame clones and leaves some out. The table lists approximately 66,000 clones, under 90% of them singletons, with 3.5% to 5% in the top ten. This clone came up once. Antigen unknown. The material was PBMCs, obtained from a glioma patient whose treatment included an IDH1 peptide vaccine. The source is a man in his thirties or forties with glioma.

CDR3 in amino acids: CASSNGGQGERQYF. CDR3 nucleotides: TGTGCCAGCAGCAACGGCGGGCAGGGGGAGAGGCAGTACTTC. V usage is TRBV5-5 and J usage is TRBJ2-7, with 7 bases aligning to TRBD1. The V gene's germline CDR1 is SGHKS and CDR2 YYEKEE (reference sequence). The CDR3 extends over 14 amino acids. V shed 4 bases, J shed 9 bases, and the junction held 13 bases outside the gene matches.